Following are 13 T cell receptor beta chains from one sample sequenced in a study of blood T cell repertoires in COVID-19. Here immunoSEQ multiplex PCR was the method, and the copy in TCRdb shows in-frame clones only, minus some. The data hold around 100,000 clones, with about 88% observed a single time. Sequences were obtained from peripheral blood. The receptors originated from a man in his forties or fifties with active or convalescent COVID-19.

The chain links TRBV6-1 to TRBJ2-3; TRBD2 matches at 7 bases. The CDR3 has 14 residues. V dropped 2 bases and J dropped 4; count of bases not matched to a gene: 3. Germline V lookup: CDR1 MNHNS, CDR2 SASEGT. This CDR3 reads CASSEQGGADTQYF. Here the CDR3 DNA reads TGTGCCAGCAGTGAACAGGGAGGGGCAGATACGCAGTATTTT.

The chain links TRBV4-2 to TRBJ1-3, with D hard to call. The germline gives CDR1 LGHNA, CDR2 YNFKEQ. This CDR3 contains 15 residues. Trimming pared 4 bases from V and 2 bases from J, leaving 12 bases between. The chain's CDR3 is CASSLLTVTGNTIYF. The CDR3 DNA is TGTGCCAGCAGCCTACTTACAGTCACTGGAAACACCATATATTTT.

The chain combines TRBV7-9 with TRBJ2-1, with D maybe TRBD2 (6 bases). Germline V gene data show CDR1 as SEHNR and CDR2 as FQNEAQ (reference sequence). V was shortened by 2 bases and J by 9 bases, with 20 bases between the two germline ends. This CDR3 contains 16 residues. CDR3 sequence (DNA): TGTGCCAGCAGCTTAACGACTCGAACGGACTACGGTGAGCAGTTCTTC. Its translation is CASSLTTRTDYGEQFF.

About this clone itself: In the same sample, other DNA sequences code for this CDR3. The chain recombines TRBV19 with TRBJ1-1; TRBD1 matches 8 bases. The CDR3 covers 14 residues. Looked up from germline, CDR1 is LNHDA and CDR2 is SQIVND (reference sequence). Trimming at V came to 6 bases and at J to 1 base, leaving 4 bases not matched to a gene. CDR3 in DNA: TGTGCCAGTAGACGGACAGGGTCGAACACTGAAGCTTTCTTT. Amino acid sequence: CASRRTGSNTEAFF.

This clone was seen a few times. The chain links TRBV28 to TRBJ2-7, with 9 nucleotides matching TRBD1. Unmatched junction bases numbered 10, after V lost 7 bases and J lost 6 bases. CDR3 size: 14 residues. Germline values: CDR1 MDHEN, CDR2 SYDVKM. The CDR3 DNA reads TGTGCCAGCATCCCGGGACAGGGTTTCGGCGAGCAGTACTTC. This translates into CASIPGQGFGEQYF.

CDR3 loop: CASSATGGATDTQYF. The CDR3 nucleotides read TGTGCCAGCAGTGCCACAGGGGGAGCTACAGATACGCAGTATTTT. The rearrangement joins TRBV28 to TRBJ2-3, with 8 bases aligning to TRBD1. Germline CDR1 and CDR2: MDHEN and SYDVKM. The CDR3 sequence is 15 residues long. Trimming removed 5 bases from V and 3 bases from J; junction bases left unmatched: 7.

V gene TRBV5-5 combines with J gene TRBJ1-4, with no clear D. The ends were cut back, 5 bases at V and 0 bases at J, with 11 bases in the middle. This CDR3 is built from 15 residues. CDR1 is SGHKS and CDR2 is YYEKEE in the germline V gene (reference sequence). CDR3 residues: CASSRPGTTNEKLFF. The CDR3 DNA follows: TGTGCCAGCAGTCGTCCCGGGACAACTAATGAAAAACTGTTTTTT.

J is TRBJ2-1 and V is TRBV7-6; 8 bases fit TRBD2. The CDR3 is made up of 18 amino acids. CDR1 is SGHVS and CDR2 is FNYEAQ in the germline V gene. V lost 5 bases and J lost 1; bases outside the gene matches: 13. CDR3: CASSPLGPSGFSYNEQFF. The CDR3 nucleotides are TGTGCCAGCAGCCCCCTGGGTCCTAGCGGGTTTTCCTACAATGAGCAGTTCTTC. The variable domain in full, with the rest retrieved from reference TRBV7-6 and TRBJ2-1, is GAGVSQSPRYKVTKRGQDVALRCDPISGHVSLYWYRQALGQGPEFLTYFNYEAQQDKSGLPNDRFSAERPEGSISTLTIQRTEQRDSAMYRCASSPLGPSGFSYNEQFFGPGTRLTVL.

J is TRBJ1-1 and V is TRBV28; 10 bases fit TRBD1. This CDR3 spans 14 amino acids. J gave up 3 bases and V 5 bases, and 3 bases lay outside the gene matches. Germline V gene sequence: CDR1 MDHEN, CDR2 SYDVKM. CDR3 DNA: TGTGCCAGCAGTGGGGGGACAGGGGACACTGAAGCTTTCTTT. Its translation is CASSGGTGDTEAFF. Combining the CDR3 with reference TRBV28 and TRBJ1-1 gives the whole variable domain DVKVTQSSRYLVKRTGEKVFLECVQDMDHENMFWYRQDPGLGLRLIYFSYDVKMKEKGDIPEGYSVSREKKERFSLILESASTNQTSMYLCASSGGTGDTEAFFGQGTRLTVV.

This clone was recorded a few times. The rearrangement links TRBV19 to TRBJ2-2, with 12 bases that match TRBD2. This CDR3 has 20 residues. Germline CDR1 is LNHDA and CDR2 is SQIVND (reference sequence). The junction had 13 bases not matched to a gene; V was cut back by 1 base and J by 4 bases. In DNA, the CDR3 is TGTGCCAGTAGTATAGCCCCAGTTCTAGCGGGGGGGCCGCGCACCGGGGAGCTGTTTTTT. Residues: CASSIAPVLAGGPRTGELFF.

The chain is built from TRBV9 and TRBJ1-5, with 10 positions matching TRBD1. The CDR3 is 15 amino acids. J gave up 5 bases and V 4 bases, and 6 bases lay outside the gene matches. CDR1 and CDR2 from the germline V gene are SGDLS and YYNGEE. CDR3 sequence (DNA): TGTGCCAGCAGCCCGGGACAGGGGAGGGATCAGCCCCAGCATTTT. Amino acids: CASSPGQGRDQPQHF.

The rearrangement joins TRBV3-1 (or the pseudogene TRBV3-2) to TRBJ1-3, with D possibly TRBD1 on 5 matching bases. V lost 0 bases to trimming and J lost 10 bases, with 16 bases between them. The CDR3 runs to 15 residues. The germline V gene has CDR1 LGHDT and CDR2 YNNKEL (reference sequence). The CDR3 protein is CASSQDATASLTIYF. CDR3 nucleotide sequence: TGTGCCAGCAGCCAAGACGCGACAGCCTCTCTTACCATATATTTT.

The rearrangement links TRBV18 to TRBJ1-3; 11 bases are a match to TRBD1. Trimming took 4 bases from V and 0 from J; bases not matched to a gene: 5. Looked up from germline, CDR1 is KGHSH and CDR2 is LQKENI. This CDR3 has 17 residues. In DNA, the CDR3 is TGTGCCAGCTCACTCCGGGACAGGGGGTCCTCTGGAAACACCATATATTTT. It yields the protein CASSLRDRGSSGNTIYF.